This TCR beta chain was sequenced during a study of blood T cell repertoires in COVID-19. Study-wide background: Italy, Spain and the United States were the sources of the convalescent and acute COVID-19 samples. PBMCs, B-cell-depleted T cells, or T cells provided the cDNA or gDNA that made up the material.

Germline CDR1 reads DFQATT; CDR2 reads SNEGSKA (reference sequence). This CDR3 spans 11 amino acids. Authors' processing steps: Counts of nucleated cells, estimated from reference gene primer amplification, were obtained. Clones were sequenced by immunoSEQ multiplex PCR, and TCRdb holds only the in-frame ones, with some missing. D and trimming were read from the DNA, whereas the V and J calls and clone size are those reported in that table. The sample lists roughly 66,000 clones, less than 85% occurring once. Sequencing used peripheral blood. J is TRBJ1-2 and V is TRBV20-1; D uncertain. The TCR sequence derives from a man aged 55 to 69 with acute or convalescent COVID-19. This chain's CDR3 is CCPTENYGYTF. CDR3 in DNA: TGCTGCCCTACAGAGAACTATGGCTACACCTTC.